This TCR beta chain was observed in a study of CD8+ T cells in alopecia areata. Looking at the study overall: Severity of treated patients was scored by affected scalp percentage.

Germline CDR1 LNHNV, CDR2 YYDKDF (reference sequence). The V segment lost 8 bases and the J segment 7 bases; nucleotides outside the gene matches: 5. This CDR3 is built from 13 residues. Overall study findings and caveats: Scalp clonality dropped significantly under tofacitinib, as did expanded CD8+ top-100 clones. Numerous clones, expanded in lesions, remained in scalp and blood during tofacitinib.

cDNA prepared by RNA extraction and subsequent reverse transcription served as the template for sequencing. The method was immunoSEQ multiplex PCR; TCRdb's version includes in-frame clones alone and lacks a portion of them. This sample has a few hundred thousand clones, with more than 30% found just once. Sample treatment: oral pan-JAK inhibitor, 5-10 mg twice daily. In alopecia areata patients, both lesional scalp punch biopsies and peripheral blood were collected. A note on this clone: Its antigen is still unknown.

J is TRBJ2-3 and V is TRBV15, with 11 bases lining up with TRBD2. This TCR was sampled from a human donor with alopecia areata. Sequences were derived from CD4+ T cells sorted from blood, sampled between weeks 30 and 35, from a patient treated with tofacitinib. Written as DNA, the CDR3 is TGTGCCACCTCGACTAGCGGGGCCAATACGCAGTATTTT. Translating gives CATSTSGANTQYF.